A single count supports the clone carrying this T cell receptor (beta chain). The antigen remains undetermined. MiXCR, run by TCRdb on the RT-PCR reads, gives a single entry per CDR3 protein. The data contain hundreds of thousands of distinct CDR3 sequences, around 15% of them singletons. This sample stems from a study of response to subunit inactivated influenza vaccine. Study-wide results and limits: The authors suggested that few new T cells are recruited per seasonal influenza vaccination.

Sequences were derived from PBMCs from blood, sampled less than 15 days before vaccination. This TCR was sampled from a man aged 45 to 65 who received an inactivated influenza vaccine.

Written as DNA, the CDR3 is TGTGCCAGCAGCTCTGCGGGAGTACCCCACAATGAGCAGTTCTTC. Translating gives CASSSAGVPHNEQFF. The rearrangement uses TRBV7-3 and TRBJ2-1, with 7 bases lining up with TRBD2. This CDR3 is built from 15 residues. V was pared by 4 bases and J by 5 bases, with 8 bases of the junction left unmatched. Germline V gene data show CDR1 as SGHTA and CDR2 as FQGTGA.